Listed below are T cell receptor beta chains from one sample, sequenced in a study of shared clonotypes between healthy human individuals. Clones were read by immunoSEQ multiplex PCR, and TCRdb kept only the in-frame ones, dropping some. This table holds about 2.4 million clones, over 85% found once. Sequencing was carried out using naive CD4+ T cells from PBMCs. Receptors originate from a man in his late teens or twenties in good health. Some clones in this sample may be carry-over from other donors' samples. Each CDR3 is given with its conserved first and last residue. The order of the fields is CDR3 length, V gene, D gene, clone size, J gene, CDR3 DNA, CDR3 protein. The D gene is left open where the match is weak. Rows give clone size only sometimes, using once, few, many, or a class for an expanded clone.

>13|TRBV6-1|.|.|TRBJ2-7
TGTGCCAGCAGTGGACTGAGCGGATCCGAGCAGTACTTC
CASSGLSGSEQYF
>13|TRBV10-3|.|.|TRBJ2-7
TGTGCCATTACCGACGGGACTTCATACGAGCAGTACTTC
CAITDGTSYEQYF
>20|TRBV5-1|.|.|TRBJ2-1
TGCGCCAGCAGCACGATTGGGGAGGTAGGAATTCTGGGCTCCTACAATGAGCAGTTCTTC
CASSTIGEVGILGSYNEQFF
>17|TRBV18|TRBD2|.|TRBJ2-1
TGTGCCAGCTCACCAAGGGAAAGAGGGGAGGGCCGCAATGAGCAGTTCTTC
CASSPRERGEGRNEQFF
>15|TRBV7-7|TRBD1|once|TRBJ2-5
TGTGCCAGCAGCTTAGGCCCAGGGGGCACGGAGACCCAGTACTTC
CASSLGPGGTETQYF
>15|TRBV9|TRBD1|once|TRBJ1-5
TGTGCCAGCAGCGTTGAGGGACAGGGAAGTCAGCCCCAGCATTTT
CASSVEGQGSQPQHF
>16|TRBV7-2|.|once|TRBJ1-5
TGTGCCAGCAGCATAGAGCAGGGCAACAGCAATCAGCCCCAGCATTTT
CASSIEQGNSNQPQHF
>17|TRBV7-3|TRBD2|.|TRBJ2-3
TGTGCCAGCAGCCCAAGGACTAGCGGGGCCAGCACAGATACGCAGTATTTT
CASSPRTSGASTDTQYF
>16|TRBV27|TRBD2|.|TRBJ2-7
TGTGCCAGCAGTTCCCGACTAGCGGGATACCCCTACGAGCAGTACTTC
CASSSRLAGYPYEQYF
>16|TRBV13|.|.|TRBJ2-3
TGTGCCAGCAGCTTCCCTGGAGGACTTAGCACAGATACGCAGTATTTT
CASSFPGGLSTDTQYF
>16|TRBV4-1|.|.|TRBJ2-7
TGCGCCAGCAGCCAAACCTGGACTACCCCAGTCTACGAGCAGTACTTC
CASSQTWTTPVYEQYF
>15|TRBV7-9|.|.|TRBJ2-1
TGTGCCAGCAGCTTTCTCCAGGGCCCCCGGAATGAGCAGTTCTTC
CASSFLQGPRNEQFF
>17|TRBV25-1|TRBD2|.|TRBJ2-4
TGTGCCAGCAGTGAATTCGGGACTAGCGAGAACAAAAACATTCAGTACTTC
CASSEFGTSENKNIQYF